Presented here are 5 T cell receptor beta chains from one specimen sequenced in a study of blood T cell repertoires in COVID-19. TCRdb's copy holds only in-frame clones and misses some; the assay was immunoSEQ multiplex PCR. The sample consists of under 300,000 clones, roughly nine tenths of them appearing once. Source material: PBMCs or T cells enriched from blood (not recorded which). Receptors were obtained from a woman aged 40-49 years who had recovered from COVID-19.

V gene TRBV4-2 combines with J gene TRBJ1-1; D unresolved. Germline V lookup: CDR1 LGHNA, CDR2 YNFKEQ. CDR3 size: 14 residues. Trimming took off 1 base at V and 5 bases at J, with 11 bases between the two ends. In nucleotides, the CDR3 is TGTGCCAGCAGCCAAGTTGGCGGTCGGACTGAAGCTTTCTTT. It encodes CASSQVGGRTEAFF.

This clone was recorded only once. The rearrangement links TRBV6-5 to TRBJ1-1; maybe TRBD1 (5 bases). The germline V and J ends were trimmed by 2 bases and 5 bases, with 12 bases remaining between them. The CDR3 loop spans 14 amino acids. The germline gives CDR1 MNHEY, CDR2 SVGAGI. This CDR3 is CASSYQAGVTEAFF. The CDR3 DNA follows: TGTGCCAGCAGTTACCAGGCGGGGGTTACTGAAGCTTTCTTT.

The J gene is TRBJ1-3, the V gene TRBV5-4; D possibly corresponds to TRBD1 (6 bases). Germline V gene lookup returns CDR1 SGHNT and CDR2 YYREEE (reference sequence). CDR3 length equals 15 residues. Trimming removed 4 bases from V and 1 base from J, with 12 bases in between. The CDR3 bases are TGTGCCAGCAGCCGGGACATTCCATCTGGAAACACCATATATTTT. Translation: CASSRDIPSGNTIYF.

The chain couples TRBV14 to TRBJ1-2, with D tentatively TRBD1 (5 bases). The ends were cut back, 0 bases at V and 2 bases at J, with 13 bases in the middle. CDR3 length: 16 residues. Germline CDR1 reads SGHDN; CDR2 reads FVKESK. The CDR3 nucleotides read TGTGCCAGCAGCCAAGATCGGTCGACAGCAAACTATGGCTACACCTTC. This gives the protein CASSQDRSTANYGYTF.

This clone was seen a single time. The J gene is TRBJ1-2, the V gene TRBV7-2; 8 bases align to TRBD1. Germline-derived CDR1 and CDR2 are SGHTA and FQGNSA. The CDR3 has 15 amino acids. Trimming at V came to 3 bases and at J to 3 bases, leaving 6 bases not matched to a gene. CDR3 coding DNA: TGTGCCAGCAGCTTTACGGGACAGGTGGACTATGGCTACACCTTC. This encodes CASSFTGQVDYGYTF.